The 14 T cell receptor beta chains presented below share a single source sample, sequenced in a study of read filtering for tumor transcriptome and immune sequencing. Molecular barcoded adaptors covering alpha/delta and beta/gamma chains were used on approximately 440 ng RNA. One entry per CDR3 protein, called by TCRdb with MiXCR from the reads. In the table there are 30,000 to 50,000 distinct CDR3 sequences, approximately 12% of which are singletons. Sequencing was carried out using a population of CD138-negative cells sorted from bone marrow. The receptors here all came from a donor at least 40 years old with multiple myeloma.

The rearrangement links TRBV19 to TRBJ1-5; no definite D call. CDR1 and CDR2 from the germline V gene are LNHDA and SQIVND (reference sequence). The CDR3 is made up of 12 amino acids. V was clipped by 8 bases and J by 4 bases, with 9 bases between them. CDR3 sequence (DNA): TGTGCCAGTCGAGACGGAAATCAGCCCCAGCATTTT. Protein sequence: CASRDGNQPQHF.

Only a few counts were recorded for this clonotype. This may be a read error, as it is one base from a much larger clone. The chain links TRBV29-1 to TRBJ2-7, with TRBD1 matching 11 bases. CDR1 SQVTM and CDR2 ANQGSEA come from the germline V gene. The CDR3 is 13 amino acids. The CDR3 here is CSVEGTGGYERYF. The CDR3 region has the DNA TGCAGCGTTGAAGGGACAGGGGGCTACGAGCGGTACTTC.

With regard to this clonotype: A much more abundant neighbour one base away suggests this may be a read error. The chain has TRBV7-2 and TRBJ1-4; tentative D call: TRBD1 (6 bases). Germline V lookup: CDR1 SGHTA, CDR2 FQGNSA. The CDR3 length is 14 residues. The CDR3 is CASSPRGGLEKLLF. CDR3 in DNA: TGTGCCAGCAGCCCCCGGGGGGGGCTCGAAAAACTGCTTTTT.

The chain has TRBV29-1 and TRBJ1-5; the D gene is possibly TRBD1 (5 bases). V shed 4 bases and J shed 7 bases, with 11 bases lying between them. Per the germline V gene, CDR1 is SQVTM and CDR2 is ANQGSEA. There are 12 residues in the CDR3. The CDR3, as DNA: TGCAGCGTTGGCGGACATAACCAGCCCCAGCATTTT. Translated: CSVGGHNQPQHF.

At least ten counts were recorded for this clonotype. The chain has TRBV5-6 and TRBJ2-1, with D possibly called TRBD1 or TRBD2 (5 bases each). This CDR3 contains 17 residues. Germline V gene lookup returns CDR1 SGHDT and CDR2 YYEEEE. V shed 4 bases and J shed 7 bases, with 24 bases lying between them. The CDR3 DNA is TGTGCCAGCAGCGCAATAACAGGAGGAAAGGGCCTTAATGAGCAGTTCTTC. As protein: CASSAITGGKGLNEQFF.

This clonotype appeared a few times. A read error may explain this, as a much larger clone is one base away. The DNA for the CDR3 is TGTGCCACCGGGGGAGGGACCCAGTACTTC. Encoded protein: CATGGGTQYF. This sequence joins TRBV19 and TRBJ2-5, with D maybe TRBD2 (6 bases). Trimming took off 10 bases at V and 7 bases at J, with 10 bases between the two ends. Germline V gene data show CDR1 as LNHDA and CDR2 as SQIVND (reference sequence). The CDR3 has 10 residues.

The sample holds a few counts of this clonotype. The gene calls are TRBV5-1 and TRBJ1-5; D not resolved. This CDR3 spans 13 amino acids. Deletions cut 4 bases from V and 9 bases from J, with 14 bases between. Germline V gene sequence: CDR1 SGHRS, CDR2 YFSETQ. CDR3 amino acids: CASSEGSLGPQHF. CDR3 nucleotides: TGCGCCAGCAGCGAGGGCTCCCTGGGGCCCCAGCATTTT.

There are a few counts of this clonotype. V usage is TRBV10-3 and J usage is TRBJ2-5; D is ambiguous. Germline V CDR1 and CDR2: ENHRY, SYGVKD. V lost 3 bases and J 5 bases, leaving 4 bases between the germline ends. This CDR3 is built from 11 residues. Here the CDR3 reads CAISDFETQYF. CDR3 bases: TGTGCCATCAGTGATTTCGAGACCCAGTACTTC.

This clonotype was detected a few times. This may be a read error: a much more frequent sequence differs by one nucleotide. The gene calls are TRBV6-6 and TRBJ1-1; 9 positions match TRBD1. Trimming at V came to 7 bases and at J to 2 bases, leaving 8 bases not matched to a gene. The germline V gene encodes CDR1 MNHNY and CDR2 SVGAGI (reference sequence). There are 15 residues in the CDR3. CDR3 coding DNA: TGTGCCAGCAACCAGGACAGGGGCTACAACACTGAAGCTTTCTTT. Amino acid sequence: CASNQDRGYNTEAFF.

This clonotype has at least ten counts. The rearrangement links TRBV7-9 to TRBJ2-3; no definite D call. V was pared by 5 bases and J by 2 bases, with 17 bases between. This CDR3 region has 16 residues. The germline CDR1 and CDR2 sequences are SEHNR and FQNEAQ (reference sequence). This CDR3 reads CASSQAGSFFTDTQYF. CDR3 coding DNA: TGTGCCAGCAGCCAGGCCGGATCCTTCTTCACAGATACGCAGTATTTT.

This clonotype was seen at least ten times. The chain carries TRBV11-2 and TRBJ2-5; 11 bases line up with TRBD2. The CDR3 covers 15 residues. Per the germline V gene, CDR1 is SGHAT and CDR2 is FQNNGV. J lost 6 bases, V lost 2 bases, and 5 bases had no gene match. The DNA of the CDR3 is TGTGCCAGCAGCTTAAGCACTAGCGGGGGAAAGACCCAGTACTTC. Encoded protein: CASSLSTSGGKTQYF. Using reference TRBV11-2 and TRBJ2-5 for the parts outside the CDR3, the full variable domain is EAGVAQSPRYKIIEKRQSVAFWCNPISGHATLYWYQQILGQGPKLLIQFQNNGVVDDSQLPKDRFSAERLKGVDSTLKIQPAKLEDSAVYLCASSLSTSGGKTQYFGPGTRLLVL.

This clonotype came up many times. The rearrangement links TRBV20-1 to TRBJ1-4; unclear D gene. Per the germline V gene, CDR1 is DFQATT and CDR2 is SNEGSKA (reference sequence). The CDR3 extends over 13 amino acids. V lost 6 bases, J lost 6 bases, and 14 bases lay in between. CDR3 nucleotides: TGCAGTGCCTCAGGATCTGGGGATGAAAAACTGTTTTTT. Residues: CSASGSGDEKLFF.

Many counts were recorded for this clonotype. CDR3 protein: CASSWDSLTEAFF. Here the CDR3 DNA reads TGTGCCAGCAGCTGGGATTCCCTCACTGAAGCTTTCTTT. The chain combines TRBV11-2 with TRBJ1-1, with D uncertain. CDR1 SGHAT and CDR2 FQNNGV come from the germline V gene. The CDR3 covers 13 residues. Trimming pared 4 bases from V and 4 bases from J, leaving 10 bases between. Full variable domain (outside the CDR3, taken from reference TRBV11-2 and TRBJ1-1): EAGVAQSPRYKIIEKRQSVAFWCNPISGHATLYWYQQILGQGPKLLIQFQNNGVVDDSQLPKDRFSAERLKGVDSTLKIQPAKLEDSAVYLCASSWDSLTEAFFGQGTRLTVV.

There are many counts of this clonotype. The CDR3 bases are TGTGCCAGCAGCCGAACAGGAGGTAGCACAGATACGCAGTATTTT. Translating gives CASSRTGGSTDTQYF. The chain employs TRBV7-2 and TRBJ2-3; the D gene could be TRBD1 or TRBD2 (5 bases each). Trimming left V 5 bases short and J 0 bases short, with 12 bases between. The CDR3 loop spans 15 amino acids. The germline V gene has CDR1 SGHTA and CDR2 FQGNSA.